This entry lists 4 T cell receptor beta chains sequenced from one sample in a study of T cell changes during pregnancy in multiple sclerosis. Data came from immunoSEQ multiplex PCR; TCRdb stores just in-frame clones and leaves some out. The data contain about 48,000 clones, 88% of them singletons. Specimen: CD4+ T cells from peripheral blood mononuclear cells, collected in the second trimester of pregnancy. The receptors shown here come from a female donor with multiple sclerosis, enrolled in a pregnancy study.

V and J are TRBV18 and TRBJ1-2, with 7 bases aligning to TRBD1. V gave up 3 bases and J gave up 8 bases; unmatched junction bases: 3. Germline lookup yields CDR1 KGHSH and CDR2 LQKENI. This CDR3 contains 12 residues. The CDR3, as DNA: TGTGCCAGCTCACCGACAGGGCCAGGCTACACCTTC. Translating gives CASSPTGPGYTF.

This clone came up many times. The chain employs TRBV19 and TRBJ1-5; a weak D match, TRBD1 (5 bases). Germline loops: CDR1 LNHDA, CDR2 SQIVND (reference sequence). The CDR3 extends over 16 amino acids. Trimming cost V 7 bases and J 0 bases, with 16 bases left between them. The CDR3 region is CASTPLWDYSNQPQHF. CDR3 sequence (DNA): TGTGCCAGTACCCCCCTCTGGGACTATAGCAATCAGCCCCAGCATTTT.

This chain uses TRBV7-9 with TRBJ2-7; D is unclear. Germline-derived CDR1 and CDR2 are SEHNR and FQNEAQ (reference sequence). The length of the CDR3 is 12 residues. Trimming left V 5 bases short and J 4 bases short, with 9 bases between. The CDR3 bases are TGTGCCAGCAGCATGGGCATGTACGAGCAGTACTTC. Translating gives CASSMGMYEQYF.

V usage is TRBV5-1 and J usage is TRBJ2-7; no clear D. Trimming pared 0 bases from V and 3 bases from J, leaving 7 bases between. The CDR3 has 13 amino acids. Germline loops: CDR1 SGHRS, CDR2 YFSETQ. This CDR3 reads CASSLGRSYEQYF. The CDR3 DNA is TGCGCCAGCAGCTTGGGACGGAGCTACGAGCAGTACTTC.